The 9 T cell receptor beta chains presented below share a single source sample, sequenced in a study of breast tumors, draining lymph nodes, adjacent tissues. Axillary draining lymph nodes of breast cancer patients supplied the node samples. TCRdb passed the multiplex PCR reads through MiXCR, listing each CDR3 protein once. The table includes 70,000 to 95,000 distinct CDR3 sequences, roughly 20% detected once. Sequenced input: axillary lymph node tissue. The receptors come from a female donor with breast cancer. Some clones in this sample may be carry-over from other donors' samples.

As regards this clonotype: A much larger clone differs by one base, so this may be a read error. The chain carries TRBV4-3 and TRBJ1-2; D is undetermined. Germline V gene lookup returns CDR1 LGHNA and CDR2 YSLEER. This CDR3 region has 14 residues. CDR3 coding DNA: TGCGCCGGCAGCCAAGATCGGCAGTCCTATGGCTACACCTTC. It codes for CAGSQDRQSYGYTF.

As regards this clonotype: This clone may be a read error of a much larger clone one base away. This chain joins TRBV3-1 and TRBJ1-6; D might be TRBD1 (5 bases). The length of the CDR3 is 11 residues. Germline V gene data show CDR1 as LGHDT and CDR2 as YNNKEL (reference sequence). The CDR3: CASSRGTALRF. CDR3 sequence (DNA): TGTGCCAGCAGCCGAGGGACTGCCCTTCGCTTT. The full variable domain, completed using reference TRBV3-1 and TRBJ1-6, is DTAVSQTPKYLVTQMGNDKSIKCEQNLGHDTMYWYKQDSKKFLKIMFSYNNKELIINETVPNRFSPKSPDKAHLNLHINSLELGDSAVYFCASSRGTALRFGNGTRLTVT.

The table lists this clonotype with many counts. The genes are TRBV2 and TRBJ1-3; maybe TRBD1 (6 bases). V lost 5 bases to trimming and J lost 0 bases, with 14 bases between them. The CDR3 has 16 amino acids. Germline CDR1 SNHLY, CDR2 FYNNEI. This CDR3 reads CASSSGTPSSGNTIYF. CDR3 bases: TGTGCCAGCAGTTCCGGGACACCGAGCTCTGGAAACACCATATATTTT.

V and J are TRBV6-5 and TRBJ2-5; 9 nucleotides agree with TRBD2. The ends lost 2 bases at V and 2 bases at J; junction bases unmatched: 9. CDR3 length: 17 amino acids. CDR1 is MNHEY and CDR2 is SVGAGI in the germline V gene. The CDR3 spells CASSYALIAGEQETQYF. CDR3 DNA sequence: TGTGCCAGCAGTTACGCCCTAATAGCGGGAGAGCAAGAGACCCAGTACTTC.

To note about this clonotype: A much larger clone lies one base from this, so it may be a read error. As DNA, the CDR3 is TGTGCCAGTAGTCTTAGGCGGACCGGGGAGCTGCTTTTT. Its translation: CASSLRRTGELLF. The V call is TRBV19, the J call TRBJ2-2, with D maybe TRBD2 (5 bases). Germline-derived CDR1 and CDR2 are LNHDA and SQIVND (reference sequence). The CDR3 has 13 residues.

As concerns this clonotype: The junction does not match germline at one end; this may be a read error. The chain carries TRBV28 and TRBJ1-2; D gene unclear. The V gene's germline CDR1 is MDHEN and CDR2 SYDVKM. The CDR3 covers 12 residues. In DNA form, the CDR3 reads TGTGTCAGCGAATCACCTGTATATGGCTACACCTTC. Amino acids: CVSESPVYGYTF.

Points on this clonotype: This may come from a read error, since a much larger clone is one base off. The chain carries TRBV4-3 and TRBJ2-2, with a possible D match to TRBD1 (5 bases). V was cut by 1 base and J by 4 bases, with 10 bases left in between. The germline V gene has CDR1 LGHNA and CDR2 YSLEER. The CDR3 consists of 15 residues. The CDR3 DNA is TGCGCCAGCAGCCAAGGCAGGGCTGGCACCGGGGAGCTGTTTTTT. It codes for CASSQGRAGTGELFF.

This clonotype was detected many times. The CDR3 region has the DNA TGTGCCAGCAGCCCTGAAGGTATTCAGCCCCAGCATTTT. This gives the protein CASSPEGIQPQHF. The V call is TRBV7-2, the J call TRBJ1-5; D ambiguous. With 5 bases removed from V and 6 bases from J, the gap between germline ends came to 11 bases. Germline V gene sequence: CDR1 SGHTA, CDR2 FQGNSA. The CDR3 is 13 residues long.

On this clonotype: It may be a read error: a sequence one base away is much more abundant. This CDR3 fails to terminate in the conserved phenylalanine or tryptophan, so it likely reflects a read error. The chain has TRBV19 and TRBJ1-5; 9 positions agree with TRBD1. V dropped 5 bases and J dropped 5; count of bases not matched to a gene: 4. The V gene's germline CDR1 is LNHDA and CDR2 SQIVND (reference sequence). This CDR3 region has 14 residues. The CDR3 DNA is TGTGCCAGTAGTGTCGACAGGGGGTATCAGCCCCAGCATCTT. Translating it yields CASSVDRGYQPQHL.